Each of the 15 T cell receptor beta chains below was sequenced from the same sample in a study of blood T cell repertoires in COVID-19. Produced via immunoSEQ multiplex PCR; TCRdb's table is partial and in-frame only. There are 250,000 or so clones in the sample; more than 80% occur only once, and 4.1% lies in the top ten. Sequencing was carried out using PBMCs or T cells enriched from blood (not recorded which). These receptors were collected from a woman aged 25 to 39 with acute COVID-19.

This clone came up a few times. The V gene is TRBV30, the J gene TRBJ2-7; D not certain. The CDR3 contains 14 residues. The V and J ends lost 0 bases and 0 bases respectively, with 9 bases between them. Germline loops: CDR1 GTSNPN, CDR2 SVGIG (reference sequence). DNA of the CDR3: TGTGCCTGGAGTGTACTTAGTTCCTCCTACGAGCAGTACTTC. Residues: CAWSVLSSSYEQYF.

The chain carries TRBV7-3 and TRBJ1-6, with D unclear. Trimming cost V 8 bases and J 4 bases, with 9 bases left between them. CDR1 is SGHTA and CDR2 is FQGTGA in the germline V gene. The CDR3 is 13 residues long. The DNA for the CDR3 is TGTGCCAGCGGAGTGGAATATAATTCACCCCTCCACTTT. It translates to CASGVEYNSPLHF.

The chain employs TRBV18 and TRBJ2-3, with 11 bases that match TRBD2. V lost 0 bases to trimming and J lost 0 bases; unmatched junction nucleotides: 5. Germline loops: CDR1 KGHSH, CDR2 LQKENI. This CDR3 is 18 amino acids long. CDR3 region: CASSPPEGTSGSTDTQYF. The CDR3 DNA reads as TGTGCCAGCTCACCACCCGAAGGGACTAGCGGTAGCACAGATACGCAGTATTTT. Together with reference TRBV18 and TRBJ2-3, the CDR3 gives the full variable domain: NAGVMQNPRHLVRRRGQEARLRCSPMKGHSHVYWYRQLPEEGLKFMVYLQKENIIDESGMPKERFSAEFPKEGPSILRIQQVVRGDSAAYFCASSPPEGTSGSTDTQYFGPGTRLTVL.

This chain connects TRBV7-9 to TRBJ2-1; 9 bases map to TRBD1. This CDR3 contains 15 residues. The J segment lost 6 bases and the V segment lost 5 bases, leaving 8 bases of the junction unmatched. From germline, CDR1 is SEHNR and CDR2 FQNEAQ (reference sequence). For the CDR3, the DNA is TGTGCCAGCAGCCACCTGACAGGGGGTAGCAATGAGCAGTTCTTC. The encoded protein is CASSHLTGGSNEQFF.

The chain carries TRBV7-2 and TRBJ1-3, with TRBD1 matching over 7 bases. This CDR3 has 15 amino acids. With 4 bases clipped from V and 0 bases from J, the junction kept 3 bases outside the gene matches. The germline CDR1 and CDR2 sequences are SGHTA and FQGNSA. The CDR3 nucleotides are TGTGCCAGCAGCTCGGGACAGAGCTCTGGAAACACCATATATTTT. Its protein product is CASSSGQSSGNTIYF. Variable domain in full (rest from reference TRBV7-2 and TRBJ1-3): GAGVSQSPSNKVTEKGKDVELRCDPISGHTALYWYRQSLGQGLEFLIYFQGNSAPDKSGLPSDRFSAERTGGSVSTLTIQRTQQEDSAVYLCASSSGQSSGNTIYFGEGSWLTVV.

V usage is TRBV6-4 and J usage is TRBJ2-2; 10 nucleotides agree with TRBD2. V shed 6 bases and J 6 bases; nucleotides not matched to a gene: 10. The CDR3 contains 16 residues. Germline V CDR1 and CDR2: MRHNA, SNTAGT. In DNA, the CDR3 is TGTGCCAGCAGAGCCCCCCTAGCGGGAGTGGCCGGGGAGCTGTTTTTT. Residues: CASRAPLAGVAGELFF.

The CDR3 protein is CASSPRTGQAGELFF. The CDR3 DNA is TGTGCCAGCAGCCCCCGGACAGGCCAGGCCGGGGAGCTGTTTTTT. The V call is TRBV7-3, the J call TRBJ2-2; 7 nucleotides line up with TRBD1. The trim removed 5 bases at V and 6 bases at J, leaving 9 bases unmatched. This CDR3 contains 15 residues. Germline V gene lookup returns CDR1 SGHTA and CDR2 FQGTGA.

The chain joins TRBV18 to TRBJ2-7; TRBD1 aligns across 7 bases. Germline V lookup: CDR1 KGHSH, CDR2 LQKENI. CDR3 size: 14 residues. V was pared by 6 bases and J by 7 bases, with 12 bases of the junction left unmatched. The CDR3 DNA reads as TGTGCCAGCTCCCCCCGGGACAGTAGCTTGGAGCAGTACTTC. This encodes CASSPRDSSLEQYF.

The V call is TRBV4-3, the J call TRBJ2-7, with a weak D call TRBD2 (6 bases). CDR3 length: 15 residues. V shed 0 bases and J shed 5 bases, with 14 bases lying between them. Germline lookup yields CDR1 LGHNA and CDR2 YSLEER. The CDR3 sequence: CASSQEGTPVHEQYF. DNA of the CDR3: TGCGCCAGCAGCCAAGAAGGGACTCCAGTTCACGAGCAGTACTTC.

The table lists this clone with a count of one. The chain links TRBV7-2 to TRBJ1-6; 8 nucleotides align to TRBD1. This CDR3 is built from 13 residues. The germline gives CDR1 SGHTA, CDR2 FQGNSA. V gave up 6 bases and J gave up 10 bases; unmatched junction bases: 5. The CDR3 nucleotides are TGTGCCAGCAGGGAGACAGGGGACTCACCCCTCCACTTT. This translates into CASRETGDSPLHF.

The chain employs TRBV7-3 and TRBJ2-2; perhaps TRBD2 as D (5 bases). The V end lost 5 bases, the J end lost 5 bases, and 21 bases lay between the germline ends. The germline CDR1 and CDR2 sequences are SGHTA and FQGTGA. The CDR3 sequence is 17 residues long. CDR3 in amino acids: CASSPQMGGPTTGELFF. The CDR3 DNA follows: TGTGCCAGCAGCCCTCAGATGGGCGGGCCAACGACCGGGGAGCTGTTTTTT.

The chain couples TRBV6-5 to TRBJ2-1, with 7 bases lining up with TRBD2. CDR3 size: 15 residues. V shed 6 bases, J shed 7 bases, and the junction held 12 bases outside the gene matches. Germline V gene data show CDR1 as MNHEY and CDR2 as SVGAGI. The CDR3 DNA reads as TGTGCCAGCAGCCCAAGGGCGGGAGATTATAATGAGCAGTTCTTC. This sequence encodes CASSPRAGDYNEQFF.

The CDR3 protein is CASSLGNRGYNEQFF. The CDR3 region has the DNA TGTGCCAGCAGCTTAGGGAACAGGGGCTACAATGAGCAGTTCTTC. This sequence joins TRBV13 and TRBJ2-1; the match to TRBD1 covers 7 bases. V shed 0 bases and J 3 bases; nucleotides not matched to a gene: 2. Germline V gene data show CDR1 as PRHDT and CDR2 as FYEKMQ (reference sequence). This CDR3 region has 15 residues.

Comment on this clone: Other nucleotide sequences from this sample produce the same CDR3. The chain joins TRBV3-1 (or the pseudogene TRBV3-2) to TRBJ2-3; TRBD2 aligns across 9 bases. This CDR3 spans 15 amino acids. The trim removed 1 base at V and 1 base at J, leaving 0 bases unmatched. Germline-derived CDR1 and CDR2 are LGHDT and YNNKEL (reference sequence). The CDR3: CASSQGLAGTDTQYF. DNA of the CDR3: TGTGCCAGCAGCCAAGGACTAGCGGGCACAGATACGCAGTATTTT.

This CDR3 reads CASSDREGSADTQYF. CDR3 in DNA: TGTGCCAGCAGTGACAGGGAGGGCAGCGCAGATACGCAGTATTTT. V is TRBV6-4 and J is TRBJ2-3, with 7 bases fitting TRBD2. The CDR3 contains 15 residues. Trimming cost V 2 bases and J 4 bases; bases outside gene matches: 6. CDR1 MRHNA and CDR2 SNTAGT come from the germline V gene.